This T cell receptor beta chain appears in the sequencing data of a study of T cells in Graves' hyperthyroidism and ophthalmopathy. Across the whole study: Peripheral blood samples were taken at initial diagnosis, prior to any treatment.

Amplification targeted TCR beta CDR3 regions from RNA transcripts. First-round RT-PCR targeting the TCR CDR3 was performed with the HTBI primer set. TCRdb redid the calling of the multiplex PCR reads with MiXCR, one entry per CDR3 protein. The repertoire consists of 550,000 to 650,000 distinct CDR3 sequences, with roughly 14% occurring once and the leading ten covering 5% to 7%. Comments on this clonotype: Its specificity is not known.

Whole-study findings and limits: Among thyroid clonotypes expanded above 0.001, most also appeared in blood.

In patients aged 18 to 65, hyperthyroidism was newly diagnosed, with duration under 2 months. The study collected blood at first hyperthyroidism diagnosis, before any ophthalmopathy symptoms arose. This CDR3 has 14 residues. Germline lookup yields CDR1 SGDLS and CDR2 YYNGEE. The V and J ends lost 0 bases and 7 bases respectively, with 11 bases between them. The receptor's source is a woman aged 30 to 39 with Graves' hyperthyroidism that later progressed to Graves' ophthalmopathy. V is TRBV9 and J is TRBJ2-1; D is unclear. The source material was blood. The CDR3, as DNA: TGTGCCAGCAGCGTAGACCCAGTCTCGAATGAGCAGTTCTTC. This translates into CASSVDPVSNEQFF.